In its sample, the clone carrying this TCR beta chain was seen once. Its antigen is currently unknown. Time point specified: recipient sample about 28 days before transplant, after cytoreduction. Samples: about 28 days before transplant, then days 30, 100 and 180 after. The J segment lost 4 bases and the V segment lost 0 bases, leaving 3 bases of the junction unmatched. The germline CDR1 and CDR2 sequences are GTSNPN and SVGIG (reference sequence). CDR3 length: 14 residues. The entry originates in a study of T cell clonotyping in hematopoietic cell transplantation. Whole-study context: Pretransplant recipient samples were taken after cytoreduction. Study results and caveats: Cells were unsorted, so CD4 and CD8 contributions were not separated. Few recipient clonotypes overlapped donors; over 95% were de novo at given depth.

This table comes from immunoSEQ multiplex PCR, and its TCRdb copy is limited to in-frame clones, with some not included. Of around 37,000 clones listed, 85% are singletons. Sequenced material: peripheral blood mononuclear cells, taken before stem cell transplant. The sequence was obtained from a man in his fifties or sixties with acute myeloid leukemia. Some clones in this sample may be carry-over from other donors' samples. The rearrangement joins TRBV30 to TRBJ2-3; 8 positions match TRBD2. The CDR3 loop reads CAWSVRGGADTQYF. For the CDR3, the DNA is TGTGCCTGGAGTGTACGGGGGGGGGCAGATACGCAGTATTTT.